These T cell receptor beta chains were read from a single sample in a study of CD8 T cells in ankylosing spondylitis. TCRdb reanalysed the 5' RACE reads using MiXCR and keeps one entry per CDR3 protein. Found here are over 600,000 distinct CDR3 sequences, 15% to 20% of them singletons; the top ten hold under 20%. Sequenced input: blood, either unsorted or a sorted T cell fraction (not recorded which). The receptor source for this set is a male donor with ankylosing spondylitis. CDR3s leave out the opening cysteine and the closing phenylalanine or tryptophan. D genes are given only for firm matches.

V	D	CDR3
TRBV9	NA	ASSVEVYTEAF
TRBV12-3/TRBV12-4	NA	ASSQGAEQF
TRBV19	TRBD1	ASSIGTGVKAF
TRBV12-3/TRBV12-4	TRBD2	ASSSRTRAYNEQF
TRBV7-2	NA	ASSLGGWGTGANVLT
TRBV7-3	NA	ASSLYLNNEQF
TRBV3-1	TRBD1	ASSIRGRVTPF
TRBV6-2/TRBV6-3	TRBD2	ASIEGGSGAYEQY
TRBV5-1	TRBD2	ASRSTSGGQETQY
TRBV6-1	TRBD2	ASSGHSSAGAPLAKNIQY
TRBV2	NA	ASTPGIGQPQH
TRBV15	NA	ATSSPPRGTYEQY
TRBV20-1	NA	SAPPGRANVLT
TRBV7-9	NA	ASSPDRMGSGTGELF
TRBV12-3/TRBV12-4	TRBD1	ASRSDRNYGYT
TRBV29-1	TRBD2	SVDTSGGETQY
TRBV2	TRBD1	ASSVYRGDSPLH
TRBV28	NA	ASSVTGLPQETQY
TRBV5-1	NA	ASSFDKDQETQY
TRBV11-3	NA	ASSSLSSEDTQY
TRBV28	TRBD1	ASRKDRGGEQY
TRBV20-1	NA	SASLASYEQY
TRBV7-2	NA	ASSSERATPYEQF
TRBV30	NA	AWKASYLSEAF
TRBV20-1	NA	SARAAGGTTGELF
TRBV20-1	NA	SASIYPSTDTQY
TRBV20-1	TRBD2	SAILAGGAGEQF
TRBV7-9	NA	ASSSDWDSYEQY
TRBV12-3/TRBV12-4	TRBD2	ASSQTLAGFYNEQF
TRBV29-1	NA	SVVVDTGPYEQY
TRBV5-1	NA	ASSLAGGGHTEAF
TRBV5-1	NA	ASSLDSYDTQY
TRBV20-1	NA	SGPRQLTEAF
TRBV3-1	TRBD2	ASSQGQREFGEQY
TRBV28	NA	ASGPGYT
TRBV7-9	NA	ASSFRDTSPYEQY
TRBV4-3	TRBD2	ASSQLQGAALAGRADTQY
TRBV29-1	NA	SVRADSYEQY
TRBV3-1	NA	ASSQGSSGNTIY
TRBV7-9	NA	ASSLNRNEKLF
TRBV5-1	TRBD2	ASSFLAGGPGLAQY
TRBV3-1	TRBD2	ASSLRRTSSRDEQF
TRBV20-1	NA	SARVAGTSYNEQF
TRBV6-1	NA	ASEGDVETQY
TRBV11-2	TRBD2	ASSLVPVASGRAREQY
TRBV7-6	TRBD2	ASSPRASGNEQY
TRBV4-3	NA	ASSQEPRIGHNEQF
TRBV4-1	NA	ASSQDESGYMAEAF
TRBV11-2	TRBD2	ASSRAIGLASSYEQY
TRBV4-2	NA	ASSQLSYNEQF